The 2 T cell receptor beta chains below were found in one sample sequenced in a study of beta chain features in type 1 diabetes. These receptors are not linked to any known antigen. Findings and caveats of the study: Across all four CD4+ subsets, people with type 1 diabetes showed modestly shorter TCRB CDR3s.

As every portion of the isolated RNA was reverse transcribed, the sequencing read expressed TCRB transcripts. Profiling relied on immunoSEQ multiplex PCR, and the TCRdb table lists in-frame clones only, not all of them. This sample yields about 660,000 clones, of which 11% to 15% are seen a single time; just under 0.04% belongs to the top ten. Sequencing input: naive CD4+ T cells from blood. These receptor sequences come from a man between 18 and 35 years old with type 1 diabetes.

This chain uses TRBV9 with TRBJ2-5, with D uncertain. Germline assignment: CDR1 SGDLS and CDR2 YYNGEE. Trimming took off 0 bases at V and 5 bases at J, with 11 bases between the two ends. This CDR3 region has 14 residues. Written as DNA, the CDR3 is TGTGCCAGCAGCGTAGGGTCCGGGTTGGAGACCCAGTACTTC. Its protein product is CASSVGSGLETQYF.

V is TRBV6-5 and J is TRBJ1-2; TRBD1 might be the D (6 bases). Germline CDR1 MNHEY, CDR2 SVGAGI. The germline V and J ends were trimmed by 0 bases and 5 bases, with 16 bases remaining between them. The length of the CDR3 is 16 residues. The CDR3 DNA reads TGTGCCAGCAGTTACTCGAGTAAGGGGGACGCTTATGGCTACACCTTC. Translation: CASSYSSKGDAYGYTF.